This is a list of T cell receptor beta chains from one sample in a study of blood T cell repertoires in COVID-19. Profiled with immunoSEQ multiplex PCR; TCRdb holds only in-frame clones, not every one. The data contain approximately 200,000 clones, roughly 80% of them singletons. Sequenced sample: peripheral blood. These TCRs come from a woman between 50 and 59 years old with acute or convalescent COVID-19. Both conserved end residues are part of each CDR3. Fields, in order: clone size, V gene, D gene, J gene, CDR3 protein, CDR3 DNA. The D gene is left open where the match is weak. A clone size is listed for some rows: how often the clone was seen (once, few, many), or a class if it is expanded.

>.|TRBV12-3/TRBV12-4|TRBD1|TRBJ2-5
CASSLTGGETQYF
TGTGCCAGCAGTCTGACAGGGGGTGAGACCCAGTACTTC
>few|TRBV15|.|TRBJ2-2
CATSRVSGTGELFF
TGTGCCACCAGCAGAGTCAGCGGTACCGGGGAGCTGTTTTTT
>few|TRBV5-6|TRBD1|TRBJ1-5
CASSLEGASNQPQHF
TGTGCCAGCAGCTTGGAGGGGGCTAGCAATCAGCCCCAGCATTTT
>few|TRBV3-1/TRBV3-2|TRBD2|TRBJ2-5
CASSQRLAGARETQYF
TGTGCCAGCAGCCAACGGTTAGCGGGAGCTAGAGAGACCCAGTACTTC
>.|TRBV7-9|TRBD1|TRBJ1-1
CAAGGNTEAFF
TGTGCCGCAGGGGGAAACACTGAAGCTTTCTTT
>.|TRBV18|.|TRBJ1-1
CASSLSQGSFTEAFF
TGTGCCAGCTCATTAAGTCAGGGGAGTTTCACTGAAGCTTTCTTT
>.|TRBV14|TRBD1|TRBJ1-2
CASSAQTGRGYTF
TGTGCCAGCAGCGCCCAGACAGGGCGCGGCTACACCTTC
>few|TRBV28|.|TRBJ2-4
CASSLLSPGKNIQYF
TGTGCCAGCAGTTTGCTGAGCCCGGGCAAAAACATTCAGTACTTC
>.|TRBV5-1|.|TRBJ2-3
CASSFEQVTDTQYF
TGCGCCAGCAGCTTTGAACAGGTAACAGATACGCAGTATTTT
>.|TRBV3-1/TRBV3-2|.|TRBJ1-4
CASSRKGGDEKLFF
TGTGCCAGCAGCCGAAAGGGGGGGGATGAAAAACTGTTTTTT
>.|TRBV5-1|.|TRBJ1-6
CASSIRRSQNSPLHF
TGCGCCAGCAGCATCCGGCGGTCCCAGAATTCACCCCTCCACTTT
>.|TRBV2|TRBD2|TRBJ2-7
CASKGAGGPYEQYF
TGTGCCAGCAAGGGTGCGGGGGGGCCTTACGAGCAGTACTTC
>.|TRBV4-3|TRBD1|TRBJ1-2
CASSQVRGGESNYGYTF
TGCGCCAGCAGCCAAGTGAGAGGGGGCGAATCGAACTATGGCTACACCTTC
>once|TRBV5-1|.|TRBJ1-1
CASSSTGQNTEAFF
TGCGCCAGCAGCTCGACAGGACAGAACACTGAAGCTTTCTTT
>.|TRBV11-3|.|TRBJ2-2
CASSLGGGPGELFF
TGTGCCAGCAGCTTAGGGGGGGGCCCCGGGGAGCTGTTTTTT
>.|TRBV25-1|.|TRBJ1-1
CASSVTGGTEAFF
TGTGCCAGCAGTGTGACAGGAGGTACTGAAGCTTTCTTT
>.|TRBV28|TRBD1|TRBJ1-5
CASSKTGGNQPQHF
TGTGCCAGCAGTAAAACAGGGGGAAATCAGCCCCAGCATTTT
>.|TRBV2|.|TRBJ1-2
CASSERSSGVGYTF
TGTGCCAGCAGTGAAAGGTCGTCCGGGGTCGGCTACACCTTC
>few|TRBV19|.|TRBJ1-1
CASSNQAQGRGTEAFF
TGTGCCAGTAGTAACCAAGCACAGGGCCGGGGCACTGAAGCTTTCTTT
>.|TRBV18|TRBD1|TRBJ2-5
CASSPNRGTEQETQYF
TGTGCCAGCTCACCGAACAGGGGGACCGAACAAGAGACCCAGTACTTC
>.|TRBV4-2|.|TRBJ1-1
CASSLRTAGSMNTEAFF
TGTGCCAGCAGCCTAAGGACCGCAGGGTCGATGAACACTGAAGCTTTCTTT
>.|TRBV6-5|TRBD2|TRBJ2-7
CASSYSGKAYEQYF
TGTGCCAGCAGTTACAGCGGGAAGGCCTACGAGCAGTACTTC
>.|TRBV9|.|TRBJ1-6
CASSVEPDNSPLHF
TGTGCCAGCAGCGTAGAGCCCGATAATTCACCCCTCCACTTT
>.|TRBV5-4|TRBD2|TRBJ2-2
CASSSGSGRVDGELFF
TGTGCCAGCAGCTCGGGGAGCGGGAGAGTTGACGGGGAGCTGTTTTTT
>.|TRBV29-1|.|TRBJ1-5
CSVDYGQNQPQHF
TGCAGCGTTGACTATGGGCAGAATCAGCCCCAGCATTTT
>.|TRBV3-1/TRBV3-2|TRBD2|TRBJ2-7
CASSQTWTSGSRSSYEQYF
TGTGCCAGCAGCCAAACTTGGACTAGCGGGAGCCGGTCATCGTACGAGCAGTACTTC
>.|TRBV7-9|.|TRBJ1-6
CASSLGAGDNSPLHF
TGTGCCAGCAGCTTAGGGGCAGGCGATAATTCACCCCTCCACTTT
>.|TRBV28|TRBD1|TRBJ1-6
CASTPGQTNSPLHF
TGTGCCAGCACCCCGGGACAGACTAATTCACCCCTCCACTTT
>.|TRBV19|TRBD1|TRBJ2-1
CASSITGGLNEQFF
TGTGCCAGTAGTATAACAGGGGGCTTGAATGAGCAGTTCTTC
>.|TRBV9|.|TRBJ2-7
CASSPSGNYEQYF
TGTGCCAGCAGCCCTAGTGGCAACTACGAGCAGTACTTC
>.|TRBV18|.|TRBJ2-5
CASSPGPQGETQYF
TGTGCCAGCTCACCGGGACCGCAGGGGGAGACCCAGTACTTC
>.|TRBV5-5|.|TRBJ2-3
CASSLAPTEIGTDTQYF
TGTGCCAGCAGCTTGGCCCCGACAGAAATCGGCACAGATACGCAGTATTTT
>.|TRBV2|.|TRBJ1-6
CASSAQGRNSPLHF
TGTGCCAGCAGTGCGCAGGGTAGGAATTCACCCCTCCACTTT
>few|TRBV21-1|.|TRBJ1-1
CASSRGQVGAEAFF
TGTGCCAGCAGCAGAGGACAGGTCGGCGCTGAAGCTTTCTTT
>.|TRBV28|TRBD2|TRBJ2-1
CASLGTSGRNEQFF
TGTGCCAGCCTGGGGACTAGCGGGAGAAATGAGCAGTTCTTC
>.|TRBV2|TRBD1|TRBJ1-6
CASRQGDYSPLHF
TGTGCCAGCAGACAGGGGGACTATTCACCCCTCCACTTT
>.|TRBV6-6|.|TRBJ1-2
CASSLYRAGYTF
TGTGCCAGCAGTTTATACAGGGCTGGCTACACCTTC
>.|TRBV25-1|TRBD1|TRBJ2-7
CASSAIDRGSYEQYF
TGTGCCAGCAGTGCGATAGACAGGGGGTCCTACGAGCAGTACTTC
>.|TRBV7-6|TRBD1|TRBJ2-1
CASSPGDRVGEQFF
TGTGCCAGCAGCCCAGGTGACAGGGTTGGTGAGCAGTTCTTC
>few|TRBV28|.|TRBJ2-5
CASSSPRGWGQETQYF
TGTGCCAGCAGTTCCCCCCGGGGGTGGGGACAAGAGACCCAGTACTTC
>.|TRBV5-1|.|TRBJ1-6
CARCWTDWVQNSPLHF
TGCGCCAGATGTTGGACAGACTGGGTTCAAAATTCACCCCTCCACTTT
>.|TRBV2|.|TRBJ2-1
CASSNLRGSYNEQFF
TGTGCCAGCAGTAACCTCAGGGGCTCGTACAATGAGCAGTTCTTC
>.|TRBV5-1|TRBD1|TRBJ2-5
CASSRTGETQYF
TGCGCCAGCAGTCGGACAGGAGAGACCCAGTACTTC
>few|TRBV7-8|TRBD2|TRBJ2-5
CASSLVVAGGPETQYF
TGTGCCAGCAGCTTAGTGGTAGCGGGGGGGCCAGAGACCCAGTACTTC
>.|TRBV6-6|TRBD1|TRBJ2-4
CASTPGGSTQYF
TGTGCCAGCACACCAGGGGGCAGTACTCAGTACTTC
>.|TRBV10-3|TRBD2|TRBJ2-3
CAIRKAGGNTDTQYF
TGTGCCATCAGGAAAGCGGGGGGGAATACAGATACGCAGTATTTT
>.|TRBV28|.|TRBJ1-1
CASSLPGGTEAFF
TGTGCCAGCAGTTTACCCGGAGGGACTGAAGCTTTCTTT
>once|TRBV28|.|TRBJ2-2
CASIKGGQNTGELFF
TGTGCCAGCATCAAAGGGGGTCAGAACACCGGGGAGCTGTTTTTT
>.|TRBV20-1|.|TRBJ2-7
CSASSPRDLEQYF
TGCAGTGCTAGTTCACCCAGGGATCTCGAGCAGTACTTC
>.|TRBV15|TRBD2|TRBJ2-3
CATSSNAGDTDTQYF
TGTGCCACCAGCAGTAATGCGGGAGATACAGATACGCAGTATTTT
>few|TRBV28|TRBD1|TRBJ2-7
CASSVTGNLHEQYF
TGTGCCAGCAGTGTGACAGGGAATCTACACGAGCAGTACTTC
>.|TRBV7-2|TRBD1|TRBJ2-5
CASRAGGVETQYF
TGTGCCAGCAGGGCAGGGGGTGTGGAGACCCAGTACTTC
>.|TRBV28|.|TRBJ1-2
CASIEGVGYGYTF
TGTGCCAGCATAGAGGGTGTTGGCTATGGCTACACCTTC